The 3 T cell receptor beta chains below all came from one sample that was sequenced in a study of T cell responses to AZD1222 COVID-19 vaccine. Measured with immunoSEQ multiplex PCR; TCRdb has only the in-frame clones, and not every one. The sample has 55,000 to 65,000 clones, roughly 80% seen once. The sequencing here drew on peripheral blood, taken 28 days after the second AZD1222 dose. The receptors here all came from an adult who received the AZD1222 COVID-19 vaccine.

The chain recombines TRBV5-4 with TRBJ1-2; 8 nucleotides align to TRBD1. Germline V CDR1 and CDR2: SGHNT, YYREEE (reference sequence). V shed 1 base, J shed 6 bases, and the junction held 2 bases outside the gene matches. This CDR3 comprises 13 residues. The CDR3, as DNA: TGTGCCAGCAGCTTGCAGGGGGCGGATGGCTACACCTTC. Amino acids: CASSLQGADGYTF.

The chain combines TRBV6-6 with TRBJ2-7, with a possible D match to TRBD2 (6 bases). From germline, CDR1 is MNHNY and CDR2 SVGAGI (reference sequence). The CDR3 length is 14 residues. With 4 bases removed from V and 4 bases from J, the gap between germline ends came to 14 bases. CDR3 protein: CASSWVGGGYEQYF. In DNA form, the CDR3 reads TGTGCCAGCAGTTGGGTGGGAGGAGGATACGAGCAGTACTTC.

The J gene is TRBJ1-2, the V gene TRBV2; D remains unclear. Germline CDR1 is SNHLY and CDR2 is FYNNEI. There are 12 residues in the CDR3. V was cut by 6 bases and J by 8 bases, with 13 bases left in between. For the CDR3, the DNA is TGTGCCAGCAGCACACAGCCGGGAGGCTACACCTTC. Its protein is CASSTQPGGYTF. The full variable domain, its missing parts supplied by reference TRBV2 and TRBJ1-2, is EPEVTQTPSHQVTQMGQEVILRCVPISNHLYFYWYRQILGQKVEFLVSFYNNEISEKSEIFDDQFSVERPDGSNFTLKIRSTKLEDSAMYFCASSTQPGGYTFGSGTRLTVV.